The 17 T cell receptor beta chains below come from one sample, sequenced in a study of blood T cell repertoires in COVID-19 (dated by TCRdb to the early 2020s). Library creation used the immunoSEQ multiplex PCR assay. TCRdb limited this immuneACCESS table to in-frame rearrangements with V and J called. A share of clones is missing; checked studies link under half to unresolved V genes, and the rest is unexplained. This sample is represented by tens of thousands of clones; 82% of them were singletons. Of the sample, less than 9% is held by the ten largest clones. The sample was peripheral blood. The receptors here all came from a man aged 45 to 65 with active or convalescent COVID-19.

The CDR3, as DNA: TGTGCCAGCAGCCAATTACAGGGGGCTAGCACTGAAGCTTTCTTT. Amino acid sequence: CASSQLQGASTEAFF. The chain recombines TRBV3-1 (or the pseudogene TRBV3-2) with TRBJ1-1; 9 bases map to TRBD1. V lost 2 bases, J lost 4 bases, and 5 bases stayed unmatched. CDR1 is LGHDT and CDR2 is YNNKEL in the germline V gene (reference sequence). The CDR3 totals 15 residues.

This rearrangement joins TRBV9 to TRBJ1-6; tentatively, D is TRBD1 (5 bases). Germline assignment: CDR1 SGDLS and CDR2 YYNGEE. The germline V and J ends were trimmed by 2 bases and 8 bases, with 11 bases remaining between them. The CDR3 totals 14 residues. This CDR3 reads CASSVWGADSPLHF. DNA of the CDR3: TGTGCCAGCAGCGTTTGGGGCGCGGATTCACCCCTCCACTTT.

The chain uses TRBV4-3 and TRBJ1-6; 7 nucleotides match TRBD1. The J segment lost 10 bases and the V segment lost 0 bases, leaving 0 bases of the junction unmatched. The CDR3 has 13 residues. The germline V gene has CDR1 LGHNA and CDR2 YSLEER. In DNA, the CDR3 is TGCGCCAGCAGCCAAGACAGGGGGTCACCCCTCCACTTT. As protein: CASSQDRGSPLHF.

This clone appeared once. The chain employs TRBV2 and TRBJ2-4; the D is unclear. Germline CDR1 and CDR2: SNHLY and FYNNEI. V lost 4 bases, J lost 2 bases, and 6 bases lay in between. The CDR3 totals 13 residues. In nucleotides, the CDR3 is TGTGCCAGCAGTGGAGTCCCCAAAAACATTCAGTACTTC. This gives the protein CASSGVPKNIQYF. Filled out from reference TRBV2 and TRBJ2-4, the complete variable domain reads EPEVTQTPSHQVTQMGQEVILRCVPISNHLYFYWYRQILGQKVEFLVSFYNNEISEKSEIFDDQFSVERPDGSNFTLKIRSTKLEDSAMYFCASSGVPKNIQYFGAGTRLSVL.

The rearrangement links TRBV11-2 to TRBJ2-3, with D perhaps TRBD1 (5 bases). In germline, CDR1 is SGHAT, CDR2 FQNNGV. The CDR3 spans 13 residues. Trimming took off 5 bases at V and 3 bases at J, with 9 bases between the two ends. The CDR3 is CASSLDSTDTQYF. In DNA, the CDR3 is TGTGCCAGCAGCCTTGACAGTACAGATACGCAGTATTTT.

The chain uses TRBV6-5 and TRBJ1-4; 10 positions match TRBD1. Looked up from germline, CDR1 is MNHEY and CDR2 is SVGAGI. V shed 4 bases and J 3 bases; nucleotides not matched to a gene: 2. There are 15 residues in the CDR3. CDR3 protein: CASSSGTGANEKLFF. The CDR3, as DNA: TGTGCCAGCAGTTCCGGGACAGGGGCTAATGAAAAACTGTTTTTT.

This clone occurred once. The V and J genes are TRBV7-2 and TRBJ1-1, with no clear D. The germline V gene has CDR1 SGHTA and CDR2 FQGNSA. The CDR3 runs to 15 residues. V was cut by 5 bases and J by 4 bases, with 17 bases left in between. The CDR3 protein is CASSRDHGVATEAFF. The CDR3 DNA reads TGTGCCAGCAGCCGCGACCACGGGGTGGCCACTGAAGCTTTCTTT.

The rearrangement uses TRBV30 and TRBJ2-7; D not resolved. The CDR3 has 14 residues. V dropped 0 bases and J dropped 1 base, with 10 bases sitting between them. Germline loops: CDR1 GTSNPN, CDR2 SVGIG (reference sequence). DNA for the CDR3: TGTGCCTGGAGTGTAGTCCCCGGGTCCTACGAGCAGTACTTC. The encoded protein is CAWSVVPGSYEQYF.

The chain is built from TRBV4-1 and TRBJ2-5, with 12 bases fitting TRBD2. Germline values: CDR1 MGHRA, CDR2 YSYEKL. With V trimmed by 4 bases and J by 1 base, 4 bases remained unmatched. The CDR3 covers 16 residues. This chain's CDR3 is CASSPRLAGAQETQYF. In nucleotides, the CDR3 is TGCGCCAGCAGCCCAAGACTAGCGGGGGCCCAAGAGACCCAGTACTTC.

The chain has TRBV5-6 and TRBJ1-6; no clear D gene. Germline CDR1 is SGHDT and CDR2 is YYEEEE. This CDR3 is 16 amino acids long. V lost 0 bases and J lost 0, with 7 bases in between. This chain's CDR3 is CASSLDGSSYNSPLHF. The CDR3, as DNA: TGTGCCAGCAGCTTGGATGGGAGCTCCTATAATTCACCCCTCCACTTT.

This clone was detected once. V usage is TRBV2 and J usage is TRBJ1-6; no reliable D call. CDR3 length equals 14 residues. V was cut by 7 bases and J by 8 bases, with 15 bases left in between. Germline CDR1 and CDR2: SNHLY and FYNNEI. CDR3 DNA sequence: TGTGCCAGCAAAGGTCTGGTAGCGGATTCACCCCTCCACTTT. Translation gives CASKGLVADSPLHF.

This clone was counted once. The V call is TRBV28, the J call TRBJ2-5; D is possibly TRBD1 (6 bases). V lost 2 bases, J lost 2 bases, and 12 bases lay in between. From germline, CDR1 is MDHEN and CDR2 SYDVKM. CDR3 length: 15 residues. The CDR3 loop is CASSLIQGGQETQYF. CDR3 bases: TGTGCCAGCAGTTTAATACAGGGCGGTCAAGAGACCCAGTACTTC.

This clone was detected only a few times. This chain joins TRBV30 and TRBJ1-5; D unclear. CDR1 and CDR2 from the germline V gene are GTSNPN and SVGIG (reference sequence). The CDR3 consists of 13 residues. V was shortened by 2 bases and J by 9 bases, with 14 bases between the two germline ends. In DNA, the CDR3 is TGTGCCTGGAGTTGGAGGGAAGGACGGCCCCAGCATTTT. Translated: CAWSWREGRPQHF.

The CDR3 region is CASSLDARTLGYEQYV. The CDR3 DNA reads TGTGCCAGCAGCTTAGATGCACGGACACTCGGCTACGAGCAGTACGTC. The genes are TRBV11-3 and TRBJ2-7, with a weak D call TRBD1 (5 bases). The CDR3 contains 16 residues. The germline V gene has CDR1 SGHNT and CDR2 YENEEA. V was cut by 0 bases and J by 3 bases, with 15 bases left in between.

This clone appeared a few times. The chain carries TRBV10-1 and TRBJ2-1; D not resolved. The V gene's germline CDR1 is WNHNN and CDR2 SYGVQD (reference sequence). Deletions cut 5 bases from V and 5 bases from J, with 19 bases between. CDR3 length: 16 amino acids. Here the CDR3 DNA reads TGCGCCAGCAGTTCCAATTTGGGCCGCACGAACAATGAGCAGTTCTTC. Encoded protein: CASSSNLGRTNNEQFF.

This chain links TRBV6-1 with TRBJ1-2; no firm D call. The germline V and J ends were trimmed by 8 bases and 8 bases, with 18 bases remaining between them. CDR1 MNHNS and CDR2 SASEGT come from the germline V gene. CDR3 length: 13 amino acids. CDR3 DNA: TGTGCCAGCTCTCAACTCTCCGCGGCGGGCTACACCTTC. This codes for CASSQLSAAGYTF.

V is TRBV19 and J is TRBJ2-3; D uncertain. The ends were cut back, 3 bases at V and 2 bases at J, with 6 bases in the middle. The CDR3 totals 13 residues. CDR1 is LNHDA, CDR2 SQIVND, per germline (reference sequence). The CDR3 sequence is CASSMAFTDTQYF. The DNA of the CDR3 is TGTGCCAGTAGTATGGCCTTCACAGATACGCAGTATTTT.